This T cell receptor (beta chain) was recovered during a study of blood T cell repertoires in COVID-19. Sequencing used immunoSEQ multiplex PCR; TCRdb keeps in-frame clones, though not all of them. The table lists about 82,000 clones, 80% of them singletons. This receptor was obtained from a woman in her thirties or forties with active or convalescent COVID-19. Sequencing input: peripheral blood.

Here the CDR3 reads CASSTRDRGLNEQFF. CDR3 DNA: TGTGCCAGCAGTACCCGGGACAGGGGGCTTAATGAGCAGTTCTTC. The chain recombines TRBV28 with TRBJ2-1; 12 nucleotides agree with TRBD1. V shed 5 bases, J shed 7 bases, and the junction held 6 bases outside the gene matches. This CDR3 is 15 amino acids long. Looked up from germline, CDR1 is MDHEN and CDR2 is SYDVKM.